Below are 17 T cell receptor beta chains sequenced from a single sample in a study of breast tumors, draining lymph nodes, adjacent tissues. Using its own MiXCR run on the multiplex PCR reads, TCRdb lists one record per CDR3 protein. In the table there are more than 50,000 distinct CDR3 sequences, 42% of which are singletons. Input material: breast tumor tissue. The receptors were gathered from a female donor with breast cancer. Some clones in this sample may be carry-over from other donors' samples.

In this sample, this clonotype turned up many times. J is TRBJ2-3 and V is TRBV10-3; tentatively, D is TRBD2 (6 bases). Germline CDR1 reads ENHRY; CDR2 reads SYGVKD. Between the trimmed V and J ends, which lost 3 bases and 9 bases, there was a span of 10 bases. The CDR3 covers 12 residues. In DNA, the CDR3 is TGTGCCATCAGTGACTCTAGCGAGACGCAGTATTTT. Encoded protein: CAISDSSETQYF.

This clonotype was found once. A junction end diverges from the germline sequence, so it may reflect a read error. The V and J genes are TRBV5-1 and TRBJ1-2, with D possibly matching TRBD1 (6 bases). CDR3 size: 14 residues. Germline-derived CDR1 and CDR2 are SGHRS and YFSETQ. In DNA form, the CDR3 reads TGCGCCAGCAGAGTCGACAGGAGTAACTACGGCTACACCTTC. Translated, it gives CASRVDRSNYGYTF. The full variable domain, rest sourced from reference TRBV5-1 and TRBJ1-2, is KAGVTQTPRYLIKTRGQQVTLSCSPISGHRSVSWYQQTPGQGLQFLFEYFSETQRNKGNFPGRFSGRQFSNSRSEMNVSTLELGDSALYLCASRVDRSNYGYTFGSGTRLTVV.

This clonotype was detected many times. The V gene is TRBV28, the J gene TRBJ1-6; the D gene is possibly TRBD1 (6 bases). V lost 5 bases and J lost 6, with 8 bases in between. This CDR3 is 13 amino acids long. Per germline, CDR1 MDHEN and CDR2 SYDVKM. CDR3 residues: CASSTGLNSPLHF. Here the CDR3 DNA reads TGTGCCAGCAGTACAGGGCTTAATTCACCCCTCCACTTT.

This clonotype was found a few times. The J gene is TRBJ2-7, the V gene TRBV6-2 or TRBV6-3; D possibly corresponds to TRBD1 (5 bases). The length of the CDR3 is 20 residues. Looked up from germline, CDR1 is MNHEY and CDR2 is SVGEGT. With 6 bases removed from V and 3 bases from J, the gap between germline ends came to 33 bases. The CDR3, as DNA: TGTGCCAGCAGCCAAAGATCTTTTGTTTCTGACAGATGGACCCTCTACGAGCAGTACTTC. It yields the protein CASSQRSFVSDRWTLYEQYF.

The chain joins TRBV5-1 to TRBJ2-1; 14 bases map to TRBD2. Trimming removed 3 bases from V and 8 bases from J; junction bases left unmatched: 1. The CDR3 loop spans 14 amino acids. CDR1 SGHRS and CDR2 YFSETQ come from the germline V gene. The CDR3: CASSWGLAGDEQFF. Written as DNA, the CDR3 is TGCGCCAGCAGCTGGGGACTAGCGGGAGATGAGCAGTTCTTC.

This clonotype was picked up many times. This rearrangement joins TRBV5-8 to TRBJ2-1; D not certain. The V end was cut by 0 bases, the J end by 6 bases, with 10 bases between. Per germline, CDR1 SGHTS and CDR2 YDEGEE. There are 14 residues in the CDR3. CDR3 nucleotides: TGTGCCAGCAGCTTGGATGTCGCAATCAATGAGCAGTTCTTC. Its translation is CASSLDVAINEQFF.

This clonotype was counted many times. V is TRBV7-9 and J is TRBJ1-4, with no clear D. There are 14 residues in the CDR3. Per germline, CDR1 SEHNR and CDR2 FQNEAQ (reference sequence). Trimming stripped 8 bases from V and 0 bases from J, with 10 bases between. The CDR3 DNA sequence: TGTGCCAGCTTAGGGTCTGCAACTAATGAAAAACTGTTTTTT. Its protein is CASLGSATNEKLFF. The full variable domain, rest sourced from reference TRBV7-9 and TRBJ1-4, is DTGVSQNPRHKITKRGQNVTFRCDPISEHNRLYWYRQTLGQGPEFLTYFQNEAQLEKSRLLSDRFSAERPKGSFSTLEIQRTEQGDSAMYLCASLGSATNEKLFFGSGTQLSVL.

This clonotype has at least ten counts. DNA of the CDR3: TGTGCCAGCAGTCTAAGGACCGGCACTCTGTTTTTT. The encoded protein is CASSLRTGTLFF. V and J are TRBV6-5 and TRBJ2-2; no clear D gene. The CDR3 loop spans 12 amino acids. Germline V gene sequence: CDR1 MNHEY, CDR2 SVGAGI. Trimming left V 5 bases short and J 14 bases short, with 15 bases between.

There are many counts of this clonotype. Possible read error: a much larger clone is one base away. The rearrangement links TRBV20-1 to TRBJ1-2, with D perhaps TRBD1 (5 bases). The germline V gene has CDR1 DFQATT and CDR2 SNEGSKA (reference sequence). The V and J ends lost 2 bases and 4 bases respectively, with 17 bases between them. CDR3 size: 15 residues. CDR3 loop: CSARPPRTTTYGYTF. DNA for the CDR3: TGCAGTGCTAGACCCCCCCGGACAACTACCTATGGCTACACCTTC.

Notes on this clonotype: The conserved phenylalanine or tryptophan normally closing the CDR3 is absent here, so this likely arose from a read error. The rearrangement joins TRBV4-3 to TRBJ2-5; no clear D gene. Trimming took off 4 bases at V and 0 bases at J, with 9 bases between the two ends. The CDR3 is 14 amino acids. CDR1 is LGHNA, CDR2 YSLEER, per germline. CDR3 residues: CASSPGAYQETQYL. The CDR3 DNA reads TGCGCCAGCAGCCCCGGTGCGTACCAAGAGACCCAGTACCTC.

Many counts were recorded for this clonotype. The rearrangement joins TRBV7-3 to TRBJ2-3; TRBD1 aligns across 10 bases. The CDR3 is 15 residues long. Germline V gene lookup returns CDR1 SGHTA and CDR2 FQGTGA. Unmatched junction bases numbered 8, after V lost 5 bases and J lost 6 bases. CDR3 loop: CASSRTGGDADTQYF. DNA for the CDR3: TGTGCCAGCAGCAGGACAGGGGGGGATGCTGATACGCAGTATTTT.

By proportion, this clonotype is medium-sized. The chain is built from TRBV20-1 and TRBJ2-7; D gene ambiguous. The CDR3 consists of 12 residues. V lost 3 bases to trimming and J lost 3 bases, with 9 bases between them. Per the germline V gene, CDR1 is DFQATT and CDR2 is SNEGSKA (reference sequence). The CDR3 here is CSARSPGYEQYF. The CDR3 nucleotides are TGCAGTGCTAGGTCGCCCGGCTACGAGCAGTACTTC.

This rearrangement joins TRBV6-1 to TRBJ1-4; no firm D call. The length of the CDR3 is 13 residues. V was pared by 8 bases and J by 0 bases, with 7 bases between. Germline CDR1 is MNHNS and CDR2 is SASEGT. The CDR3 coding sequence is TGTGCCAGCGAAGGTGCAACTAATGAAAAACTGTTTTTT. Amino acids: CASEGATNEKLFF.

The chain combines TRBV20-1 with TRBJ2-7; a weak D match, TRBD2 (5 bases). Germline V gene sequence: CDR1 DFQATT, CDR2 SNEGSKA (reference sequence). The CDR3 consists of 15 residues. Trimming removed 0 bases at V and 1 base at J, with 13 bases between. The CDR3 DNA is TGCAGTGCTAGAGATAGAGGACTCCGATCCTACGAGCAGTACTTC. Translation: CSARDRGLRSYEQYF.

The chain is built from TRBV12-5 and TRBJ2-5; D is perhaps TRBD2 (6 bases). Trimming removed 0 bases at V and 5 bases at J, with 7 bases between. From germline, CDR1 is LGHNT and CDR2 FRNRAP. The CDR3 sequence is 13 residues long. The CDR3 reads CASGLVTSETQYF. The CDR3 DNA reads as TGTGCTAGTGGTTTGGTCACTAGCGAGACCCAGTACTTC.

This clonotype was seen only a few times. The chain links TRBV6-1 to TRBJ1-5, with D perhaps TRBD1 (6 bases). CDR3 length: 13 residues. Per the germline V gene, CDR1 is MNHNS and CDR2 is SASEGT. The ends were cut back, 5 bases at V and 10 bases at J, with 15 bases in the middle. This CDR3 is CASSPGQGQPQHF. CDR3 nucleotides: TGTGCCAGCAGTCCCGGCCAGGGACAACCCCAGCATTTT.

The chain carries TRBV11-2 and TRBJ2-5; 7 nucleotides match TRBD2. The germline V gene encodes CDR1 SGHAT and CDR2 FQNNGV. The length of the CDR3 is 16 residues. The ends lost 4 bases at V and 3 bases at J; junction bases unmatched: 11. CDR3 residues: CASSWVKGAGEETQYF. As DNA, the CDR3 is TGTGCCAGCAGCTGGGTAAAGGGTGCGGGAGAAGAGACCCAGTACTTC.